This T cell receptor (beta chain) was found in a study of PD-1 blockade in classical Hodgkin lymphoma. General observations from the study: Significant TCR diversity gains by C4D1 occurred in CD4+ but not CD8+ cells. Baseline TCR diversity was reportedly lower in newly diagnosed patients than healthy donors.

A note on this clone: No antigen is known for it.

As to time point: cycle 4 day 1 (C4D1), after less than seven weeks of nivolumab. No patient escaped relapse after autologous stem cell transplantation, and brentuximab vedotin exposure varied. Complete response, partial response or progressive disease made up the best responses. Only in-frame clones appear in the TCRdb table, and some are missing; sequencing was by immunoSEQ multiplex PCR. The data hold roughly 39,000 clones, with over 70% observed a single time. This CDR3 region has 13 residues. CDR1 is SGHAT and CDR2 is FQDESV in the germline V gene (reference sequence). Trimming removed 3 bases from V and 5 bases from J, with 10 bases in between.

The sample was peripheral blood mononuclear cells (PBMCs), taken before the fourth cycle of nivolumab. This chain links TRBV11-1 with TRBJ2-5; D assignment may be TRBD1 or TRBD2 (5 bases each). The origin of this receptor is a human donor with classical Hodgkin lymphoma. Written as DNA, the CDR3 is TGTGCCAGCAGCTTTGGGGGAACGGAGACCCAGTACTTC. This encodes CASSFGGTETQYF.